Each of the 26 T cell receptor beta chains below was sequenced from the same sample in a study of blood T cell repertoires in COVID-19. The repertoire was sequenced with immunoSEQ multiplex PCR; TCRdb's copy has only in-frame clones and lacks some. This table holds approximately 400,000 clones, just over 90% found once. Sample: PBMCs or T cells enriched from blood (not recorded which). Receptors originate from a woman aged 40 to 55 who had been exposed to COVID-19.

This clone was seen once. V usage is TRBV15 and J usage is TRBJ1-5; tentative D call: TRBD1 (5 bases). The CDR3 has 15 amino acids. Germline assignment: CDR1 LNHNV and CDR2 YYDKDF (reference sequence). Trimming removed 5 bases from V and 4 bases from J, with 15 bases in between. The CDR3 DNA follows: TGTGCCACCAGCGGATTTAGGGGAGGGAATCAGCCCCAGCATTTT. This translates into CATSGFRGGNQPQHF.

The rearrangement joins TRBV15 to TRBJ1-2; 8 nucleotides agree with TRBD1. Germline V gives CDR1 LNHNV, CDR2 YYDKDF (reference sequence). The CDR3 runs to 14 residues. J lost 6 bases, V lost 4 bases, and 7 bases had no gene match. CDR3 sequence (DNA): TGTGCCACCAGCACAGGACAGGGCGGTCATGGCTACACCTTC. Amino acid sequence: CATSTGQGGHGYTF.

The CDR3 reads CASSWNTEAFF. The CDR3 DNA sequence: TGTGCCAGTTCATGGAACACTGAAGCTTTCTTT. The rearrangement joins TRBV12-3 or TRBV12-4 to TRBJ1-1; D is unclear. CDR3 size: 11 residues. V was pared by 9 bases and J by 1 base, with 6 bases between.

The chain has TRBV6-6 and TRBJ1-3, with 8 positions matching TRBD1. Germline values: CDR1 MNHNY, CDR2 SVGAGI (reference sequence). V gave up 4 bases and J gave up 0 bases; unmatched junction bases: 5. This CDR3 has 16 residues. CDR3 coding DNA: TGTGCCAGCAGTTCGAGGACAGGGAACTCTGGAAACACCATATATTTT. The encoded protein is CASSSRTGNSGNTIYF.

The chain links TRBV3-1 (or the pseudogene TRBV3-2) to TRBJ2-3; tentative D call: TRBD2 (6 bases). Germline CDR1 and CDR2: LGHDT and YNNKEL (reference sequence). V lost 0 bases, J lost 2 bases, and 12 bases lay in between. The CDR3 runs to 16 residues. In DNA form, the CDR3 reads TGTGCCAGCAGCCAAGACCGTGGGGGGTTCACAGATACGCAGTATTTT. Translation gives CASSQDRGGFTDTQYF.

J is TRBJ2-1 and V is TRBV24-1; 8 bases align to TRBD2. There are 14 residues in the CDR3. CDR1 and CDR2 from the germline V gene are KGHDR and SFDVKD. J gave up 6 bases and V 5 bases, and 5 bases lay outside the gene matches. CDR3 loop: CATSGAGLGNEQFF. Here the CDR3 DNA reads TGTGCCACCAGTGGGGCGGGACTAGGCAATGAGCAGTTCTTC.

This chain uses TRBV14 with TRBJ2-1; TRBD1 aligns across 7 bases. From germline, CDR1 is SGHDN and CDR2 FVKESK. The CDR3 contains 17 residues. V shed 5 bases and J 1 base; nucleotides not matched to a gene: 11. CDR3 in amino acids: CASSTQATGKSYNEQFF. DNA of the CDR3: TGTGCCAGCAGCACCCAAGCGACAGGGAAGTCCTACAATGAGCAGTTCTTC.

The chain uses TRBV9 and TRBJ1-1; TRBD1 agrees at 8 bases. The CDR3 loop spans 16 amino acids. With V trimmed by 4 bases and J by 5 bases, 13 bases remained unmatched. Germline V gene lookup returns CDR1 SGDLS and CDR2 YYNGEE. CDR3 bases: TGTGCCAGCAGCCCCCGACAGGGGCCCCGGGGAACTGAAGCTTTCTTT. Translation: CASSPRQGPRGTEAFF.

The CDR3 bases are TGTGCCAGCAGTTTACCCCAAAACCTACTAGCGGGGAAGAACACCGGGGAGCTGTTTTTT. Translating gives CASSLPQNLLAGKNTGELFF. The V gene is TRBV27, the J gene TRBJ2-2, with 10 bases that match TRBD2. CDR1 and CDR2 from the germline V gene are MNHEY and SMNVEV (reference sequence). The V and J ends lost 2 bases and 1 base, in that order; junction bases with no gene match: 13. CDR3 length: 20 amino acids.

The rearrangement joins TRBV3-1 (or the pseudogene TRBV3-2) to TRBJ2-3; TRBD1 matches at 9 bases. The CDR3 covers 16 residues. J was trimmed by 5 bases and V by 0 bases; bases with no gene match: 6. CDR1 is LGHDT and CDR2 is YNNKEL in the germline V gene (reference sequence). The CDR3 region is CASSQEPQGALDTQYF. CDR3 DNA sequence: TGTGCCAGCAGCCAAGAACCACAGGGGGCGTTAGATACGCAGTATTTT.

This clone was picked up a small number of times. The rearrangement links TRBV3-1 (or the pseudogene TRBV3-2) to TRBJ2-7; maybe TRBD2 (6 bases). The V and J ends lost 0 bases and 1 base respectively, with 13 bases between them. The CDR3 loop spans 16 amino acids. The germline V gene encodes CDR1 LGHDT and CDR2 YNNKEL (reference sequence). The CDR3 bases are TGTGCCAGCAGCCAAGATCTACCAGGGAGGTCCTACGAGCAGTACTTC. Amino acid sequence: CASSQDLPGRSYEQYF.

The chain couples TRBV14 to TRBJ2-6, with no clear D. Germline V gives CDR1 SGHDN, CDR2 FVKESK. This CDR3 is 13 amino acids long. V dropped 2 bases and J dropped 6 bases, with 5 bases sitting between them. CDR3 coding DNA: TGTGCCAGCAGCCAATATCCGGCCAACGTCCTGACTTTC. Its translation: CASSQYPANVLTF.

In its sample, this clone was seen once. V gene TRBV5-1 combines with J gene TRBJ1-4; D is uncertain. CDR1 is SGHRS and CDR2 is YFSETQ in the germline V gene. The V gene lost 1 base and the J gene lost 8 bases, with 15 bases spanning the gap. The CDR3 length is 15 residues. CDR3 loop: CASSLYPGSGEKLFF. CDR3 coding DNA: TGCGCCAGCAGCTTGTATCCGGGATCTGGGGAAAAACTGTTTTTT.

The V call is TRBV5-6, the J call TRBJ2-2; 10 bases are a match to TRBD2. This CDR3 contains 16 residues. With V trimmed by 1 base and J by 5 bases, 5 bases remained unmatched. The germline V gene encodes CDR1 SGHDT and CDR2 YYEEEE. The CDR3: CASSLNPSGSTGELFF. The CDR3 region has the DNA TGTGCCAGCAGCTTGAACCCTAGCGGGAGTACCGGGGAGCTGTTTTTT.

The rearrangement links TRBV11-3 to TRBJ1-2; 11 nucleotides match TRBD1. Germline CDR1 SGHNT, CDR2 YENEEA. Trimming took 5 bases from V and 7 from J; bases not matched to a gene: 12. CDR3 size: 16 residues. For the CDR3, the DNA is TGTGCCAGCAGCCCTGTAGGGACAGGGGGGACGGGTGGCTACACCTTC. Its protein product is CASSPVGTGGTGGYTF.

The chain carries TRBV4-2 and TRBJ1-2; the D gene is possibly TRBD1 (6 bases). V was trimmed by 6 bases and J by 5 bases, leaving 13 bases between them. The V gene's germline CDR1 is LGHNA and CDR2 YNFKEQ. This CDR3 region has 13 residues. CDR3 nucleotide sequence: TGTGCCAGCAGAGGGGAGACAGGTTATGGCTACACCTTC. As protein: CASRGETGYGYTF.

The chain uses TRBV18 and TRBJ1-5; 9 nucleotides match TRBD1. The CDR3 covers 14 residues. Germline V gene sequence: CDR1 KGHSH, CDR2 LQKENI. V trimming: 4 bases; J trimming: 2 bases; junction bases outside the gene matches: 0. This CDR3 is CASSRDRGNQPQHF. CDR3 sequence (DNA): TGTGCCAGCTCACGGGACAGGGGCAATCAGCCCCAGCATTTT.

V usage is TRBV18 and J usage is TRBJ1-1, with 9 bases that match TRBD1. The V gene end was trimmed by 2 bases and the J gene end by 4 bases; junction bases not matched to a gene: 8. This CDR3 contains 16 residues. CDR1 KGHSH and CDR2 LQKENI come from the germline V gene. DNA for the CDR3: TGTGCCAGCTCACCATTAGGACAGGGGTTTGGCACTGAAGCTTTCTTT. Protein sequence: CASSPLGQGFGTEAFF.

The J gene is TRBJ2-3, the V gene TRBV5-1; no reliable D call. Germline loops: CDR1 SGHRS, CDR2 YFSETQ. This CDR3 has 13 residues. Trimming removed 4 bases from V and 4 bases from J, with 10 bases in between. The CDR3 sequence: CASSPSQADTQYF. The CDR3, as DNA: TGCGCCAGCAGCCCTTCCCAGGCAGATACGCAGTATTTT.

V is TRBV9 and J is TRBJ2-3, with 10 bases aligning to TRBD2. The CDR3 length is 16 residues. J was trimmed by 1 base and V by 2 bases; bases with no gene match: 4. Germline values: CDR1 SGDLS, CDR2 YYNGEE. In DNA form, the CDR3 reads TGTGCCAGCAGCGTTATTAGCGGGGGGCGCACAGATACGCAGTATTTT. Amino acids: CASSVISGGRTDTQYF.

The V gene is TRBV5-8, the J gene TRBJ1-2, with 7 nucleotides matching TRBD1. The germline CDR1 and CDR2 sequences are SGHTS and YDEGEE. This CDR3 region has 14 residues. V trimming: 1 base; J trimming: 5 bases; junction bases outside the gene matches: 5. The CDR3 DNA follows: TGTGCCAGCAGCTTGATCGGCAGGGGGTATGGCTACACCTTC. This translates into CASSLIGRGYGYTF.

This chain uses TRBV7-2 with TRBJ1-4; tentative D call: TRBD1 (5 bases). This CDR3 contains 15 residues. CDR1 SGHTA and CDR2 FQGNSA come from the germline V gene. The V end lost 3 bases, the J end lost 3 bases, and 11 bases lay between the germline ends. CDR3 sequence (DNA): TGTGCCAGCAGCTTCTCTGGGGGGTCTAATGAAAAACTGTTTTTT. Its protein is CASSFSGGSNEKLFF.

The chain carries TRBV7-3 and TRBJ2-1; D is unclear. V lost 5 bases and J lost 5, with 13 bases in between. CDR1 SGHTA and CDR2 FQGTGA come from the germline V gene. The CDR3 runs to 14 residues. The CDR3 region is CASSRVENHNEQFF. The CDR3 DNA reads as TGTGCCAGCAGCCGCGTCGAAAATCACAATGAGCAGTTCTTC. The whole variable domain, filled in from reference TRBV7-3 and TRBJ2-1, reads GAGVSQTPSNKVTEKGKYVELRCDPISGHTALYWYRQSLGQGPEFLIYFQGTGAADDSGLPNDRFFAVRPEGSVSTLKIQRTERGDSAVYLCASSRVENHNEQFFGPGTRLTVL.

This chain joins TRBV19 and TRBJ2-7; tentative D call: TRBD2 (6 bases). Germline lookup yields CDR1 LNHDA and CDR2 SQIVND (reference sequence). Trimming removed 5 bases at V and 5 bases at J, with 13 bases between. The CDR3 has 13 amino acids. CDR3 coding DNA: TGTGCCAGTAGTTCAGCCCCGGGGGACGAGCAGTACTTC. Encoded protein: CASSSAPGDEQYF.

This sequence joins TRBV27 and TRBJ2-7; TRBD1 might be the D (5 bases). The CDR3 is 15 amino acids. Germline values: CDR1 MNHEY, CDR2 SMNVEV (reference sequence). The V end was cut by 2 bases, the J end by 0 bases, with 11 bases between. In DNA, the CDR3 is TGTGCCAGCAGTTTAAAGGGGTTTAGCTCCTACGAGCAGTACTTC. The encoded protein is CASSLKGFSSYEQYF.

The rearrangement uses TRBV21-1 and TRBJ1-5; TRBD1, the table's D call, lacks a check against the DNA. TRBV21-1 is a listed pseudogene. There are 18 residues in the CDR3. CDR3 residues: CASSPRTGDLGGNQPQHF. Here the CDR3 DNA reads TGTGCCAGCAGCCCCCGAACAGGAGACTTAGGGGGCAATCAGCCCCAGCATTTT.